This section outlines one TCR beta chain sequence together with its context. No cognate antigen has been identified for it. There are no base qualities to consult, and no much larger clone falls within one base. The cohort consisted of some 670 healthy bone marrow donors. At the time of sampling, every cohort member was nominally healthy, though immune exposures that went unrecorded were likely present. The donor tested CMV seronegative and was one of the 352 seronegative cohort members. A peripheral blood sample was provided by each donor, and peripheral blood mononuclear cells were used for TCR beta sequencing. Genomic DNA extraction from the blood cell samples was performed with the Qiagen DNeasy Blood Extraction Kit. Libraries were built with the immunoSEQ multiplex PCR assay. For the multiplex PCR, a mixture combining 60 forward primers for TCR Vbeta segments and 13 reverse primers for TCR Jbeta segments was used. The CDR3 region of rearranged TCR beta genes was amplified from genomic DNA with a multiplex PCR assay. The Illumina HiSeq System was used to sequence the amplified TCR beta libraries as 87-base-pair reads. In the authors' own workflow: A later analysis counted tens of millions of unique TCR beta chains across the 500 to 850 repertoires, and approximately 11 million of these chains were shared by at least two donors. To remove PCR and sequencing errors, raw reads were error-corrected and collapsed into unique sequences using a nearest-neighbor algorithm that merged closely related sequences. To assign V, D and J gene segments, CDR3 sequences were aligned to IMGT reference sequences. Each retained sequence needed at least a six-nucleotide match to both a V gene segment and a J gene segment. Rearrangements were called productive when the CDR3 lacked stop codons and stayed in frame with V and J; all others were non-productive. Following IMGT convention, CDR3 was defined as the stretch from the second conserved V-encoded cysteine up to the conserved J-encoded phenylalanine. The earlier analysis of 500 to 650 of the donors excluded any sequence lacking an unambiguous match to a single V gene segment. An earlier analysis of almost 600 of the donors classified V segments as functional when productive rearrangements were above 56.7% and as segregating when the standard deviation between donors was above 5%. A statistical classification framework was developed to diagnose cytomegalovirus status using the catalog of TCR beta chain sequences. In a later analysis, V and J genes were assigned by comparing TCR nucleotide sequences against IMGT/GENE-DB human TR gene sequences. A later analysis assigned CDR3 sequences and most-parsimonious VDJ recombination scenarios with the TCRdist pipeline. In a later analysis, every TCR beta chain was defined by the combination of its CDR3 amino acid sequence and its V-gene family, and reads without a unique V-gene family were dropped. To address suspected cross-contamination and a sequencing artifact, a later analysis removed around 600 highly shared, low-generation-probability nucleotide sequences. In a later analysis, a clonal expansion index was calculated for each public chain from normalized within-repertoire ranks of inferred template counts. Generation probabilities in a later analysis came from a VDJ recombination model fitted to out-of-frame rearrangements, and those results were checked against IGoR. Hypergeometric tests were used in a later analysis to score TCR-TCR, TCR-HLA and TCR-CMV co-occurrence, with a repertoire-size bias correction applied to the TCR pairs. False discovery rates were estimated in a later analysis by permuting HLA or CMV assignments 20 times. In a later analysis, co-occurring TCRs were grouped using DBSCAN, with TCRdist sequence similarity added in when clustering inside HLA-allele-positive subsets. Repertoires with fewer than 30,000 or more than 120,000 public chains were left out of co-occurrence clustering, as were four to six repertoires with anomalous nucleotide sharing. Imported from immuneACCESS, the table was reduced by TCRdb to in-frame sequences with V and J called. These copies leave out some clones; in studies compared against another copy, an unresolved V gene accounts for under half, and the cause of the remainder is not known. V and J calls and clone size follow that table, whereas D and trimming were derived from the DNA. A total of 200,000 or so clones appear in this sample, 82% of them only once. The biggest ten clones account for about 0.092% of the sample.

This record comes from a study of cytomegalovirus exposure and HLA in healthy donors (dated by TCRdb to the late 2010s). Study-level background: An earlier analysis of some 500 of the donors reported 250 to 350 Gb of sequence data and around 120 million unique TCR beta sequences from about 200 million T cells. HLA typing included class I and class II loci at four-digit resolution. Typing coverage differed by locus: A, B, C, DRB1 and DQB1 were typed in roughly 620-640 donors, DQA1 in about 510, DPA1 in 606, and DPB1 in approximately 450. Across 398 genotyped donors of the cohort, an average of approximately 200,000 unique TCR beta nucleotide sequences per donor were sequenced, and about a sixth of those sequences were non-productive. In a later analysis, previously published TCR beta repertoires from about 640 donors were re-analyzed and high-resolution HLA genotyping was added so that TCR occurrence patterns could be studied. Of the roughly 390 genotyped donors, about 80% fell in the genetic ancestry cluster associated with self-reported Caucasian donors. The later analysis used no new phenotypic data to find candidate immune exposures, relying instead on TCR beta sequences and their occurrence across donors. The study used immunosequencing to profile the T cell repertoires of about 670 subjects and linked those repertoires to cytomegalovirus serostatus. Four to six DR-DQ haplotypes were handled as single units for association and clustering, since linkage in the cohort was strong. A later genetic analysis took genome-wide SNP genotypes for about three fifths of the 666 donors and used that subset as a discovery cohort. Donor age, sex, ethnicity and CMV serostatus were compiled alongside the repertoire data. An earlier analysis of some 500 of the donors applied high-throughput TCR beta sequencing to assess whether each TCR beta V gene segment acted as functional or pseudogenic. To predict cytomegalovirus infection status, the study combined high-throughput TCR immunosequencing, statistical association of individual TCRs with disease status, and machine learning. All discovery cohort repertoires had been generated on a single sequencing platform. Approximately 300 gigabases of sequencing data and tens of millions of unique TCR sequences were included in an early release covering several hundred HLA-typed donors. Besides the first cohort of 500 to 700 subjects, a separate validation cohort made up of 120 different subjects was used. The study aimed to test whether cataloging public T cell receptors could reveal signatures of past pathogen exposure.

Overall results and qualifications from the work: Because HLA typing was missing for some donors at each locus, association tests included only the typed subset. Presence/absence analyses assumed roughly uniform sequencing depth across donors, an assumption that may not hold. Because the 87-base-pair reads could not distinguish some IMGT-functional V segments, including TRBV6-2 and TRBV6-3, those segments were excluded. A later analysis found that HLA-associated TCR beta chains were more clonally expanded and had lower generation probabilities than equally common non-associated chains. In a later analysis, most CMV-associated TCR beta chains were found to appear HLA-restricted, with HLA associations seemingly driven largely by CMV exposure. A further reported finding was that TCR beta sequences accurately predicted the HLA-A and HLA-B alleles for most subjects in the first cohort. Because counts were too low, about 18 rarely observed V segments, including chromosome 9 orphons, were left out of the earlier analysis of several hundred of the donors. A later analysis found that TCR association rates varied across HLA loci, with DRB1 alleles showing the most associated TCRs and HLA-C alleles the fewest. Compared with the roughly 600-donor mean, donors in an Asian-associated ancestry cluster had fewer N-insertions in productive TCRs, according to a later genetic analysis. An earlier analysis of 587 of the donors showed that most TCR beta V segments appeared in productive rearrangements either about 90% or about 30% of the time, which broadly matched IMGT annotations. CMV serostatus was the only immune exposure information available for the cohort. In a later genetic analysis, a missense DCLRE1C variant was associated with V-gene and J-gene trimming of TCR beta chains, and the association was replicated in an independent cohort. The classifier was reported to diagnose cytomegalovirus status with high specificity and sensitivity in both the original cohort and the validation cohort. The study gave a list of more than 150 TCR beta chains associated with cytomegalovirus. A cluster of highly shared sequence variants was judged likely to be a technical artifact of the sequencing pipeline. The authors suggested that the approach could potentially be generalized to other disease states and immunological phenotypes. Strong co-occurrence of HLA alleles, especially DR and DQ, made assigning TCR associations to individual alleles difficult. Most TCR sequences were seen in very few donors, while some public TCRs were found in many individuals. Linkage disequilibrium might explain the correlated functional status among segregating V segments, but an unknown experimental factor could not be excluded. In a later analysis, several top co-occurrence clusters were reported to appear linked to parvovirus B19, influenza, CMV and Epstein-Barr virus. In vitro tests confirmed that a few of the cytomegalovirus-associated TCR beta chains recognize cytomegalovirus antigens. Specific HLA alleles were associated with some 15,000 TCR beta sequences at a false discovery rate of 0.05 in a later analysis. The cohort was sequenced for TCR beta chains only, and without alpha or paired-chain data the features that could be detected were limited.

From cysteine to phenylalanine, the CDR3 is 16 amino acids long. The entry retains the CDR3 DNA only, 48 bases that are in frame from base 1. Trimming leaves V shorter by 2 bases and J shorter by 1 base, with the junction holding 5 bases beyond the gene matches. Sequences SGHKS (CDR1) and YYEKEE (CDR2) are obtained from the germline V gene (reference sequence). This receptor chain uses TRBV5-5 and TRBJ2-3, with TRBD2 identical over 9 junction bases. The receptor was derived from a boy aged 2-9 years in good health and CMV-seronegative. The material sequenced was PBMCs. The DNA sequence is given as TGTGCCAGCAGCTTAGTGCGGGGGGGCGGCACAGATACGCAGTATTTT. Translated, this is CASSLVRGGGTDTQYF. Beyond the CDR3, the reference TRBV5-5 and TRBJ2-3 genes provide the residues; the full variable domain reads: DAGVTQSPTHLIKTRGQQVTLRCSPISGHKSVSWYQQVLGQGPQFIFQYYEKEERGRGNFPDRFSARQFPNYSSELNVNALLLGDSALYLCASSLVRGGGTDTQYFGPGTRLTVL.